What follows are 14 T cell receptor beta chains derived from one specimen sequenced in a study of cytomegalovirus exposure and HLA in healthy donors. This PCR relied on a set of 60 Vbeta primers and 13 Jbeta primers. Libraries were prepared by immunoSEQ multiplex PCR; TCRdb keeps only in-frame clonotypes and omits some of them. Its table lists around 76,000 clones. Material: PBMCs. The receptors here all came from a boy under 18 in good health and CMV-seronegative.

The chain couples TRBV18 to TRBJ2-1, with 7 bases fitting TRBD2. CDR1 is KGHSH, CDR2 LQKENI, per germline. J lost 6 bases, V lost 7 bases, and 6 bases had no gene match. This CDR3 spans 13 amino acids. For the CDR3, the DNA is TGTGCCAGCTTTCGGGAGGCGGGCAATGAGCAGTTCTTC. Translated, it gives CASFREAGNEQFF.

CDR3 in DNA: TGCGCCAGCAGCCAAGGGCTGAACAGACAAGAGACCCAGTACTTC. Translation gives CASSQGLNRQETQYF. The chain is built from TRBV4-1 and TRBJ2-5; D is unresolved. With 1 base removed from V and 2 bases from J, the gap between germline ends came to 11 bases. CDR1 is MGHRA, CDR2 YSYEKL, per germline. The CDR3 consists of 15 residues.

The chain employs TRBV7-2 and TRBJ2-3; TRBD1 matches at 8 bases. Trimming took 5 bases from V and 8 from J; bases not matched to a gene: 15. The CDR3 contains 16 residues. The germline V gene encodes CDR1 SGHTA and CDR2 FQGNSA. The CDR3 loop is CASSPEGQAVQGTQYF. CDR3 nucleotide sequence: TGTGCCAGCAGCCCCGAGGGACAGGCTGTTCAAGGTACGCAGTATTTT.

The chain has TRBV7-9 and TRBJ1-5, with 9 bases matching TRBD1. The CDR3 runs to 15 residues. Per germline, CDR1 SEHNR and CDR2 FQNEAQ (reference sequence). V was clipped by 2 bases and J by 5 bases; unmatched bases: 4. The CDR3, as DNA: TGTGCCAGCAGCTTATGGGACAGGGAGGATCAGCCCCAGCATTTT. This codes for CASSLWDREDQPQHF.

The chain employs TRBV5-1 and TRBJ1-1, with D possibly being TRBD1 (5 bases). V was shortened by 3 bases and J by 1 base, with 16 bases between the two germline ends. Germline CDR1 is SGHRS and CDR2 is YFSETQ. CDR3 length: 16 residues. CDR3 DNA: TGCGCCAGCAGCTCAAGGATTGGGGCGGAGAACACTGAAGCTTTCTTT. This encodes CASSSRIGAENTEAFF.

The chain is built from TRBV19 and TRBJ2-7; D might be TRBD1 (5 bases). This CDR3 is built from 14 residues. With 1 base removed from V and 6 bases from J, the gap between germline ends came to 13 bases. The germline V gene has CDR1 LNHDA and CDR2 SQIVND (reference sequence). The CDR3 coding sequence is TGTGCCAGTAGTATAGGGCCAGGGTCCCGCGAGCAGTACTTC. This codes for CASSIGPGSREQYF. Full variable domain (missing parts from reference TRBV19 and TRBJ2-7): DGGITQSPKYLFRKEGQNVTLSCEQNLNHDAMYWYRQDPGQGLRLIYYSQIVNDFQKGDIAEGYSVSREKKESFPLTVTSAQKNPTAFYLCASSIGPGSREQYFGPGTRLTVT.

The V call is TRBV7-2, the J call TRBJ2-7, with TRBD1 matching over 7 bases. V shed 2 bases, J shed 1 base, and the junction held 8 bases outside the gene matches. The CDR3 contains 16 residues. CDR1 and CDR2 (germline): SGHTA, FQGNSA. CDR3 nucleotide sequence: TGTGCCAGCAGCTTAAGTTCTGGCAGGGGGTCCTACGAGCAGTACTTC. This gives the protein CASSLSSGRGSYEQYF.

This rearrangement joins TRBV2 to TRBJ2-3, with TRBD1 matching 11 bases. This CDR3 has 16 residues. With 2 bases clipped from V and 4 bases from J, the junction kept 5 bases outside the gene matches. CDR1 and CDR2 (germline): SNHLY, FYNNEI. The CDR3 DNA reads as TGTGCCAGCAGTGAACTAGGACAGGGGGCCCCAGATACGCAGTATTTT. Translating gives CASSELGQGAPDTQYF.

The J gene is TRBJ2-7, the V gene TRBV4-3; 7 nucleotides line up with TRBD2. CDR1 and CDR2 from the germline V gene are LGHNA and YSLEER. The CDR3 has 15 residues. V lost 1 base and J lost 2; bases outside the gene matches: 5. The CDR3 loop is CASSQAYSGPYEQYF. The CDR3 DNA is TGCGCCAGCAGCCAAGCGTATAGCGGGCCCTACGAGCAGTACTTC.

The chain has TRBV6-5 and TRBJ1-3; D perhaps matches TRBD1 (6 bases). Trimming took off 6 bases at V and 3 bases at J, with 9 bases between the two ends. Germline V lookup: CDR1 MNHEY, CDR2 SVGAGI. This CDR3 is built from 13 residues. DNA of the CDR3: TGTGCCAGCAGAGACAGGCGTGGAAACACCATATATTTT. It encodes CASRDRRGNTIYF.

CDR3 residues: CASSLAGGIYNEQFF. In DNA form, the CDR3 reads TGTGCCAGCAGCTTGGCGGGAGGGATTTACAATGAGCAGTTCTTC. The genes are TRBV5-4 and TRBJ2-1, with 8 positions matching TRBD2. This CDR3 has 15 residues. Trimming at V came to 0 bases and at J to 4 bases, leaving 3 bases not matched to a gene. Germline V CDR1 and CDR2: SGHNT, YYREEE (reference sequence).

This rearrangement joins TRBV7-2 to TRBJ2-7; D is unclear. Germline CDR1 reads SGHTA; CDR2 reads FQGNSA. The ends were cut back, 3 bases at V and 6 bases at J, with 12 bases in the middle. The CDR3 has 13 amino acids. Written as DNA, the CDR3 is TGTGCCAGCAGCTTTTTCCGGAGTACCGAGCAGTACTTC. Encoded protein: CASSFFRSTEQYF. The whole variable domain, remainder taken from reference TRBV7-2 and TRBJ2-7, is GAGVSQSPSNKVTEKGKDVELRCDPISGHTALYWYRQSLGQGLEFLIYFQGNSAPDKSGLPSDRFSAERTGGSVSTLTIQRTQQEDSAVYLCASSFFRSTEQYFGPGTRLTVT.

The chain carries TRBV5-6 and TRBJ2-1; 9 bases agree with TRBD2. CDR3 length: 14 amino acids. Unmatched junction bases numbered 6, after V lost 4 bases and J lost 7 bases. Germline V gives CDR1 SGHDT, CDR2 YYEEEE. For the CDR3, the DNA is TGTGCCAGCAGCAGGGTAGCGGGAGAAAATGAGCAGTTCTTC. It codes for CASSRVAGENEQFF.

The chain links TRBV7-3 to TRBJ2-6; possibly TRBD2 for D (5 bases). CDR1 and CDR2 (germline): SGHTA, FQGTGA. V was cut by 5 bases and J by 0 bases, with 11 bases left in between. The CDR3 has 16 amino acids. This chain's CDR3 is CASSLSEGSGANVLTF. The CDR3 DNA is TGTGCCAGCAGCCTATCAGAGGGCTCTGGGGCCAACGTCCTGACTTTC.